A single sample is the source of the 21 T cell receptor beta chains below, sequenced in a study of response to subunit inactivated influenza vaccine. TCRdb re-derived calls from the RT-PCR reads in MiXCR, one entry per CDR3 protein. This sample has hundreds of thousands of distinct CDR3 sequences, with 12% to 15% found just once. The sample was PBMCs from blood, taken 14 to 15 days before vaccination. The source of these receptors is a man in his fifties who received an inactivated influenza vaccine.

The chain couples TRBV20-1 to TRBJ2-1; D is tentatively TRBD1 or TRBD2 (7 bases each). V was cut by 6 bases and J by 3 bases, with 18 bases left in between. Germline V gene data show CDR1 as DFQATT and CDR2 as SNEGSKA (reference sequence). The CDR3 has 15 amino acids. The CDR3 sequence: CSAMPGGVGYNEQFF. The CDR3 region has the DNA TGCAGTGCGATGCCAGGGGGGGTTGGCTACAATGAGCAGTTCTTC.

CDR3 amino acids: CASSEEGQTNTGELFF. The DNA for the CDR3 is TGTGCCAGCAGTGAGGAGGGACAAACGAACACCGGGGAGCTGTTTTTT. This chain connects TRBV6-1 to TRBJ2-2; the D call may be TRBD1 or TRBD2 (6 bases each). This CDR3 has 16 residues. From germline, CDR1 is MNHNS and CDR2 SASEGT. Deletions cut 3 bases from V and 0 bases from J, with 11 bases between.

This clonotype was observed a few times. The chain has TRBV24-1 and TRBJ2-1, with TRBD2 matching 13 bases. The CDR3 contains 17 residues. From germline, CDR1 is KGHDR and CDR2 SFDVKD. V shed 4 bases and J 10 bases; nucleotides not matched to a gene: 12. The chain's CDR3 is CATSDPPGLAGVGEQFF. CDR3 DNA: TGTGCCACCAGTGACCCGCCAGGACTAGCGGGAGTAGGCGAGCAGTTCTTC.

This chain uses TRBV29-1 with TRBJ2-2; 9 positions match TRBD1. The ends lost 5 bases at V and 7 bases at J; junction bases unmatched: 8. The CDR3 contains 14 residues. Germline assignment: CDR1 SQVTM and CDR2 ANQGSEA. CDR3 protein: CSVFGTGQGGELFF. Here the CDR3 DNA reads TGCAGCGTTTTCGGGACAGGGCAGGGCGGGGAGCTGTTTTTT.

The gene calls are TRBV5-1 and TRBJ2-5, with 7 bases fitting TRBD2. V was clipped by 5 bases and J by 1 base; unmatched bases: 2. From germline, CDR1 is SGHRS and CDR2 YFSETQ. The CDR3 is made up of 13 amino acids. The CDR3 DNA reads TGCGCCAGCAGAAGCGGGACCCAAGAGACCCAGTACTTC. Translation gives CASRSGTQETQYF.

The J gene is TRBJ2-1, the V gene TRBV20-1; no firm D call. The CDR3 is made up of 14 amino acids. Trimming stripped 4 bases from V and 0 bases from J, with 10 bases between. Germline CDR1 reads DFQATT; CDR2 reads SNEGSKA (reference sequence). This CDR3 is CSATTGLSYNEQFF. The CDR3 region has the DNA TGCAGTGCTACCACCGGTCTCTCCTACAATGAGCAGTTCTTC.

This clonotype was counted between two and nine times. The chain joins TRBV30 to TRBJ2-1, with TRBD2 identical over 7 bases. Germline assignment: CDR1 GTSNPN and CDR2 SVGIG (reference sequence). With 3 bases clipped from V and 4 bases from J, the junction kept 6 bases outside the gene matches. The CDR3 loop spans 14 amino acids. CDR3 amino acids: CAWRRLAEYNEQFF. CDR3 bases: TGTGCCTGGAGGCGGCTAGCGGAGTACAATGAGCAGTTCTTC.

In its sample, this clonotype was seen many times. The chain has TRBV6-2 or TRBV6-3 and TRBJ2-1, with TRBD1 as a possible D gene (5 bases). Germline V gene lookup returns CDR1 MNHEY and CDR2 SVGEGT. Trimming left V 6 bases short and J 12 bases short, with 21 bases between. This CDR3 is built from 14 residues. CDR3 sequence reads: CASSQKSLRTGQFF. The CDR3 coding sequence is TGTGCCAGCAGCCAGAAATCACTACGAACAGGGCAGTTCTTC.

The chain recombines TRBV20-1 with TRBJ2-3; D unresolved. Trimming pared 5 bases from V and 4 bases from J, leaving 10 bases between. The CDR3 loop spans 12 amino acids. Germline CDR1 is DFQATT and CDR2 is SNEGSKA (reference sequence). CDR3 DNA: TGCAGTGCTCCGGACCAGGCAGATACGCAGTATTTT. It translates to CSAPDQADTQYF.

In this sample, this clonotype turned up a few times. This chain uses TRBV7-8 with TRBJ2-5; 8 bases agree with TRBD2. V was pared by 1 base and J by 5 bases, with 6 bases of the junction left unmatched. CDR1 and CDR2 (germline): SGHVS, FQNEAQ. The CDR3 extends over 15 amino acids. This CDR3 is CASSLVAGGWETQYF. The CDR3 DNA follows: TGTGCCAGCAGCTTAGTTGCGGGGGGCTGGGAGACCCAGTACTTC.

This clonotype was seen at least ten times. This sequence joins TRBV11-2 and TRBJ2-7; the match to TRBD2 covers 9 bases. This CDR3 is built from 14 residues. The germline gives CDR1 SGHAT, CDR2 FQNNGV. The junction had 10 bases not matched to a gene; V was cut back by 4 bases and J by 9 bases. This CDR3 reads CASSSKAGGLMQYF. CDR3 DNA: TGTGCCAGCAGCTCAAAAGCGGGAGGTTTGATGCAGTACTTC.

This clonotype was recorded a few times. The chain joins TRBV27 to TRBJ2-1; 14 bases are shared with TRBD2. Trimming took 6 bases from V and 8 from J; bases not matched to a gene: 21. CDR1 and CDR2 from the germline V gene are MNHEY and SMNVEV (reference sequence). The CDR3 consists of 20 residues. CDR3 in DNA: TGTGCCAGCAGCCGTGAAGGCTGGGGGACTAGCGGGAGCGTGGGCGATGAGCAGTTCTTC. Its translation is CASSREGWGTSGSVGDEQFF.

This clonotype was counted ten times or more. The genes are TRBV4-3 and TRBJ2-3, with 12 bases that match TRBD2. Germline CDR1 LGHNA, CDR2 YSLEER. The junction had 14 bases not matched to a gene; V was cut back by 0 bases and J by 7 bases. CDR3 size: 19 residues. The CDR3 DNA reads TGCGCCAGCAGCCAAGAATGGACTAGCGGGATGGGTTCGGCTAATACGCAGTATTTT. Translated: CASSQEWTSGMGSANTQYF.

This clonotype was seen repeatedly, ten times or more. This chain uses TRBV5-4 with TRBJ2-6, with D possibly TRBD2 on 5 matching bases. CDR1 and CDR2 (germline): SGHNT, YYREEE (reference sequence). The CDR3 runs 15 residues. Trimming left V 0 bases short and J 2 bases short, with 6 bases between. CDR3 sequence (DNA): TGTGCCAGCAGCTTGGTCGGGGCTGGGGCCAACGTCCTGACTTTC. Translated: CASSLVGAGANVLTF. Supplemented by reference TRBV5-4 and TRBJ2-6, the full variable domain reads ETGVTQSPTHLIKTRGQQVTLRCSSQSGHNTVSWYQQALGQGPQFIFQYYREEENGRGNFPPRFSGLQFPNYSSELNVNALELDDSALYLCASSLVGAGANVLTFGAGSRLTVL.

This clonotype was seen more than once but under ten times. CDR3 sequence (DNA): TGTGCCAGCTCACCACCCCAGGGGACACACGAGCAGTACTTC. Protein sequence: CASSPPQGTHEQYF. The chain has TRBV18 and TRBJ2-7, with D perhaps matching TRBD1 (6 bases). Germline CDR1 and CDR2: KGHSH and LQKENI. The CDR3 loop spans 14 amino acids. The V gene lost 0 bases and the J gene lost 5 bases, with 11 bases spanning the gap.

The chain joins TRBV20-1 to TRBJ2-1; D is possibly TRBD2 (6 bases). The germline V gene encodes CDR1 DFQATT and CDR2 SNEGSKA (reference sequence). This CDR3 is 13 amino acids long. V lost 7 bases and J 0 bases, leaving 10 bases between the germline ends. The CDR3 DNA reads TGCAGTGTTACCGGGAGCTCCTACAATGAGCAGTTCTTC. Its protein is CSVTGSSYNEQFF.

The sample holds many counts of this clonotype. The rearrangement links TRBV6-2 or TRBV6-3 to TRBJ2-2; unclear D gene. This CDR3 comprises 12 residues. Trimming took off 6 bases at V and 11 bases at J, with 13 bases between the two ends. Per the germline V gene, CDR1 is MNHEY and CDR2 is SVGEGT. The CDR3 DNA is TGTGCCAGCAGGACCTCGGGCAGAGAGCTGTTTTTT. It yields the protein CASRTSGRELFF.

V gene TRBV11-1 combines with J gene TRBJ2-1; 16 bases align to TRBD2. Trimming removed 4 bases from V and 4 bases from J; junction bases left unmatched: 10. The CDR3 has 19 amino acids. Germline values: CDR1 SGHAT, CDR2 FQDESV (reference sequence). DNA for the CDR3: TGTGCCAGCAGCTCCACCGGGACTAGCGGGAGGGCCACGTACAATGAGCAGTTCTTC. It yields the protein CASSSTGTSGRATYNEQFF.

This clonotype was seen more than once but under ten times. The chain employs TRBV20-1 and TRBJ2-7; possible D gene TRBD1, 5 bases. Germline V gene sequence: CDR1 DFQATT, CDR2 SNEGSKA (reference sequence). The CDR3 spans 14 residues. The germline V and J ends were trimmed by 3 bases and 2 bases, with 14 bases remaining between them. In DNA, the CDR3 is TGCAGTGCTAGTGCGCAGGGTCATCCCTACGAGCAGTACTTC. This encodes CSASAQGHPYEQYF.

V and J are TRBV9 and TRBJ1-4; TRBD1 might be the D (6 bases). Germline V CDR1 and CDR2: SGDLS, YYNGEE. V gave up 0 bases and J gave up 6 bases, with 12 bases separating them. This CDR3 spans 15 amino acids. The CDR3 DNA is TGTGCCAGCAGCGTAGCAGCAGGGGCGGATGAAAAACTGTTTTTT. The encoded protein is CASSVAAGADEKLFF.

The chain recombines TRBV24-1 with TRBJ2-4; D possibly corresponds to TRBD2 (7 bases). Germline assignment: CDR1 KGHDR and CDR2 SFDVKD. The CDR3 has 12 residues. With 7 bases removed from V and 11 bases from J, the gap between germline ends came to 14 bases. The CDR3 DNA sequence: TGTGCCACCAGAGAGGCCGGGGGGCTTCAGTACTTC. It encodes CATREAGGLQYF.